The clone carrying this T cell receptor beta chain was picked up a small number of times. What it binds is not known. This entry is derived from a study of human T cells and chemical hapten exposure. About the study: Mostly female, the patients presented with alopecia areata, totalis or universalis.

V lost 6 bases, J lost 2 bases, and 13 bases lay in between. The CDR3 has 14 residues. The germline CDR1 and CDR2 sequences are KGHSH and LQKENI. In the library, unique molecular identifiers were attached to individual cDNA molecules. TCRdb redid the calling of the RACE reads with MiXCR, one entry per CDR3 protein. The table includes 74,000 or so distinct CDR3 sequences, 10% to 15% detected once. The time point here: patch test 1, 2 weeks after DPC sensitization. Specified treatment: therapeutic diphenylcyclopropenone sensitization with weekly scalp DPC. Study outcomes and limitations: Expanded TCRs grouped into significantly more large CDR3 similarity clusters than controls produced.

The sequencing used whole blood, collected in connection with sensitization to the hapten diphenylcyclopropenone (DPC). The receptor was isolated from a woman in her fifties or sixties with alopecia areata. Some clones in this sample may be carry-over from other donors' samples. This chain joins TRBV18 and TRBJ1-1, with a weak D call TRBD1 (5 bases). The CDR3 loop is CASSVTDSNTEAFF. As DNA, the CDR3 is TGTGCCAGCTCCGTGACAGATTCAAACACTGAAGCTTTCTTT.